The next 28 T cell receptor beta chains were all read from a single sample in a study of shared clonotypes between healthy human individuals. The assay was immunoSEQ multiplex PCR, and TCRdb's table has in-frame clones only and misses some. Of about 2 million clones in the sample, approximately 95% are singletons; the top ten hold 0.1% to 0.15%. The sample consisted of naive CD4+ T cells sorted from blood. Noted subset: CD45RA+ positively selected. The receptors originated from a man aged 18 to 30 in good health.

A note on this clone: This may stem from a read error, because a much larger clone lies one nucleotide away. Here the CDR3 reads CASSELITGELFF. For the CDR3, the DNA is TGCGCCAGCAGTGAGTTGATCACCGGGGAGCTGTTTTTT. The chain couples TRBV10-2 to TRBJ2-2; D is ambiguous. Looked up from germline, CDR1 is WSHSY and CDR2 is SAAADI. The length of the CDR3 is 13 residues. Between the trimmed V and J ends, which lost 1 base and 4 bases, there was a span of 4 bases.

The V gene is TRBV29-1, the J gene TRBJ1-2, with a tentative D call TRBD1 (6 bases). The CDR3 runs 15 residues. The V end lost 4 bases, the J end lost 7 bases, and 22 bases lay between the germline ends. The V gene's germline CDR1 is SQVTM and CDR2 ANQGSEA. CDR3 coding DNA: TGCAGCGTTGTCCGAACTACCGGACAGTCGAGTGGCTACACCTTC. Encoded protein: CSVVRTTGQSSGYTF.

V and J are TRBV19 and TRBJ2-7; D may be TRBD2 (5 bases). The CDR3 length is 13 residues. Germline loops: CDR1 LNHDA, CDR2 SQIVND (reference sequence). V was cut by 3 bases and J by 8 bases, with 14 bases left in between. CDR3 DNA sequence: TGTGCCAGTAGTATGCCCCAGCAGCGGAAGCAGTACTTC. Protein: CASSMPQQRKQYF.

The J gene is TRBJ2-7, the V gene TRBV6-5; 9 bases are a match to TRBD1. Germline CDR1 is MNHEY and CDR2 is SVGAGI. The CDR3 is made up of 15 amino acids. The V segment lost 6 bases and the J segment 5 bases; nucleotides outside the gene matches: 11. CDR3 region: CASRRHGTGFNEQYF. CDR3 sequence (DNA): TGTGCCAGCAGGAGACACGGGACAGGGTTCAACGAGCAGTACTTC.

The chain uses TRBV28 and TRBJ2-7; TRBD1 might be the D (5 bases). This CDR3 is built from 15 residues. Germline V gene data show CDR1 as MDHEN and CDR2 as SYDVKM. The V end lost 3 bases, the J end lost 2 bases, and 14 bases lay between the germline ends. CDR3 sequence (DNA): TGTGCCAGCAGTTTTGGACACCTGAGCCCCTACGAGCAGTACTTC. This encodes CASSFGHLSPYEQYF. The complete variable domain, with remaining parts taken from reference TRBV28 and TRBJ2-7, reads DVKVTQSSRYLVKRTGEKVFLECVQDMDHENMFWYRQDPGLGLRLIYFSYDVKMKEKGDIPEGYSVSREKKERFSLILESASTNQTSMYLCASSFGHLSPYEQYFGPGTRLTVT.

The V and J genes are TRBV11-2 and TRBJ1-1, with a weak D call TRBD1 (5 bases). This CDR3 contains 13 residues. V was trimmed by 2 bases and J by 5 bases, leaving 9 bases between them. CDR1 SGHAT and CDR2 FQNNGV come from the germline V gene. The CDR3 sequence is CASSLRQGTEAFF. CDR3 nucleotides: TGTGCCAGCAGCTTAAGGCAGGGAACTGAAGCTTTCTTT. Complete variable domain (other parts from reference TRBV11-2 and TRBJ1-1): EAGVAQSPRYKIIEKRQSVAFWCNPISGHATLYWYQQILGQGPKLLIQFQNNGVVDDSQLPKDRFSAERLKGVDSTLKIQPAKLEDSAVYLCASSLRQGTEAFFGQGTRLTVV.

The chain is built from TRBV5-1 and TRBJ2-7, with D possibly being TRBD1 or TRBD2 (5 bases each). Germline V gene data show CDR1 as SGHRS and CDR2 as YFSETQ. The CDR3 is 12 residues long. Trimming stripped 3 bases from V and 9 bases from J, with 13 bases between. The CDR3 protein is CASSSGQGPQYF. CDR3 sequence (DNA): TGCGCCAGCAGCTCGGGGCAGGGACCGCAGTACTTC.

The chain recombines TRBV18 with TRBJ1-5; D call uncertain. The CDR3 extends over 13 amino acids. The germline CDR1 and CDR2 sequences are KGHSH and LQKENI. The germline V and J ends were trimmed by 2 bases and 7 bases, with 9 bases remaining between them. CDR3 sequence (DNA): TGTGCCAGCTCACCAGCTAAGCTCCAGCCCCAGCATTTT. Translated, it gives CASSPAKLQPQHF. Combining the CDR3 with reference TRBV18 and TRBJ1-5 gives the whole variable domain NAGVMQNPRHLVRRRGQEARLRCSPMKGHSHVYWYRQLPEEGLKFMVYLQKENIIDESGMPKERFSAEFPKEGPSILRIQQVVRGDSAAYFCASSPAKLQPQHFGDGTRLSIL.

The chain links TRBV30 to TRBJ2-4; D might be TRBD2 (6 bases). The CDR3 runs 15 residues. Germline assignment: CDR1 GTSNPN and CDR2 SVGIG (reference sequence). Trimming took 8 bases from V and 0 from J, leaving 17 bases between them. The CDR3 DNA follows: TGTGCCATCGACCTGGGGGGAGTAGCCAAAAACATTCAGTACTTC. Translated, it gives CAIDLGGVAKNIQYF.

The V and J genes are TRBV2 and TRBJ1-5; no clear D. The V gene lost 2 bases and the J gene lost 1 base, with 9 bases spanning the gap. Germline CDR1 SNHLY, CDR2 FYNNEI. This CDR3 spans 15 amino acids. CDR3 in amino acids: CASSESPGSNQPQHF. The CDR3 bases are TGTGCCAGCAGTGAATCTCCGGGGAGCAATCAGCCCCAGCATTTT. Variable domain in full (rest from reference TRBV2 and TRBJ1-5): EPEVTQTPSHQVTQMGQEVILRCVPISNHLYFYWYRQILGQKVEFLVSFYNNEISEKSEIFDDQFSVERPDGSNFTLKIRSTKLEDSAMYFCASSESPGSNQPQHFGDGTRLSIL.

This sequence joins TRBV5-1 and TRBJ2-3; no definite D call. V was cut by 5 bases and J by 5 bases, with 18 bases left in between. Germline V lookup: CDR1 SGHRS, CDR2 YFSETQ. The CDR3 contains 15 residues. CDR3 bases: TGCGCCAGCAGTCGTCAGATGTCTGGAAAAGATACGCAGTATTTT. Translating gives CASSRQMSGKDTQYF.

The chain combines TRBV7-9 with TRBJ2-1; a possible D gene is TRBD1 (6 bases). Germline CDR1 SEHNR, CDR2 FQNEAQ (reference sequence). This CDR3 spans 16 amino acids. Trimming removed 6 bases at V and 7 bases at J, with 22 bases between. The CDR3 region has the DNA TGTGCCAGCAGTAAAACCGGACAGATAAAGGGGAATGAGCAGTTCTTC. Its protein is CASSKTGQIKGNEQFF.

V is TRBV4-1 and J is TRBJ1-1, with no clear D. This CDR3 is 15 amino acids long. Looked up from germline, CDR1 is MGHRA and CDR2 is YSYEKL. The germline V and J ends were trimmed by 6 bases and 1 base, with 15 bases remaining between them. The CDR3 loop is CASSHQDSGNTEAFF. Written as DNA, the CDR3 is TGCGCCAGCAGTCATCAAGACTCAGGGAACACTGAAGCTTTCTTT.

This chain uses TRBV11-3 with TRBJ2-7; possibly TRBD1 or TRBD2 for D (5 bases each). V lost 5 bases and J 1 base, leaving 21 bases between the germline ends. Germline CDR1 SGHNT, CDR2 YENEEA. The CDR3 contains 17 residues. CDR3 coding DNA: TGTGCCAGCAGCCCCACCTCGGGGCCCCCCTGGTCCTACGAGCAGTACTTC. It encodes CASSPTSGPPWSYEQYF.

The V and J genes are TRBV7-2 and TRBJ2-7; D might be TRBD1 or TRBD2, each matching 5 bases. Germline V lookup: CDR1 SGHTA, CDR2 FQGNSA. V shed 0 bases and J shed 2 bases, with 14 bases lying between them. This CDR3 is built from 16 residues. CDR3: CASSLATVGGPYEQYF. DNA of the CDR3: TGTGCCAGCAGCTTAGCGACAGTTGGGGGTCCCTACGAGCAGTACTTC. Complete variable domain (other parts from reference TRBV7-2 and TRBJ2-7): GAGVSQSPSNKVTEKGKDVELRCDPISGHTALYWYRQSLGQGLEFLIYFQGNSAPDKSGLPSDRFSAERTGGSVSTLTIQRTQQEDSAVYLCASSLATVGGPYEQYFGPGTRLTVT.

In DNA form, the CDR3 reads TGCGCCAGCAGCCTAACTGGGACCATCGGTAAGACTGAAGCTTTCTTT. The encoded protein is CASSLTGTIGKTEAFF. V is TRBV4-3 and J is TRBJ1-1, with a possible D match to TRBD1 (5 bases). The CDR3 spans 16 residues. The germline gives CDR1 LGHNA, CDR2 YSLEER. V shed 4 bases and J shed 5 bases, with 20 bases lying between them.

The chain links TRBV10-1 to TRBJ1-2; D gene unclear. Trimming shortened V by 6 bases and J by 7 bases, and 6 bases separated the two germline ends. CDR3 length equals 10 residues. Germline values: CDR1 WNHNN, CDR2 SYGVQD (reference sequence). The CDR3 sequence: CASSGRGYTF. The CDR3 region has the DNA TGCGCCAGCAGCGGCCGTGGCTACACCTTC.

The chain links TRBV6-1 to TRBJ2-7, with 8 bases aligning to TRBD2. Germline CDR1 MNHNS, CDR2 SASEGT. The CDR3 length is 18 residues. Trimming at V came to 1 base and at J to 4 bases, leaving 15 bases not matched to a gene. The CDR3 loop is CASSEGLAGGTVFYEQYF. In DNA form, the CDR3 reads TGTGCCAGCAGTGAAGGCCTAGCGGGTGGGACCGTCTTTTACGAGCAGTACTTC.

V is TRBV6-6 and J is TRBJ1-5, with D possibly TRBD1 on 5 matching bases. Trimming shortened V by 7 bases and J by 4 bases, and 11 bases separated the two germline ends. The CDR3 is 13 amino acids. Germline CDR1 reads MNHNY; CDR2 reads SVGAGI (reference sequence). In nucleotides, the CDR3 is TGTGCCAGCATAACAGGACGAAATCAGCCCCAGCATTTT. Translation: CASITGRNQPQHF.

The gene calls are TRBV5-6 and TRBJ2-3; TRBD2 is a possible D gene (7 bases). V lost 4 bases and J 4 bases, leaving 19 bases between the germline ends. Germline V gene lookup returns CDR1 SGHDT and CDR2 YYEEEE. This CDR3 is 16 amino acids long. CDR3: CASSLTRGAFSDTQYF. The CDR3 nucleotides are TGTGCCAGCAGCCTGACCCGGGGGGCTTTTTCAGATACGCAGTATTTT.

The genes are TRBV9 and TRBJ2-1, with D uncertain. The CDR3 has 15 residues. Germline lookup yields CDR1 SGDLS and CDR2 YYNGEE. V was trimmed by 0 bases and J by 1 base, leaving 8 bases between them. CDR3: CASSVEEASYNEQFF. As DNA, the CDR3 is TGTGCCAGCAGCGTAGAGGAAGCATCCTACAATGAGCAGTTCTTC.

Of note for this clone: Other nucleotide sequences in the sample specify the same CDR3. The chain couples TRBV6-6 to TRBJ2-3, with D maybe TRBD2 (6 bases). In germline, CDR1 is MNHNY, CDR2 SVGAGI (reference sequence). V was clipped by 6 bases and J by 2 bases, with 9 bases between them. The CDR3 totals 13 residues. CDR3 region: CASSRDSTDTQYF. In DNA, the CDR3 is TGTGCCAGCAGCCGGGACTCCACAGATACGCAGTATTTT.

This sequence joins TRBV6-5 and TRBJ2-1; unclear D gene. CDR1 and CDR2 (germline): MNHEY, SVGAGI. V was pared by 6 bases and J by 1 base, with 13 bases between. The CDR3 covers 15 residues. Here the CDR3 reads CASSPTRMSYNEQFF. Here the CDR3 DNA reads TGTGCCAGCAGCCCGACCCGTATGTCCTACAATGAGCAGTTCTTC.

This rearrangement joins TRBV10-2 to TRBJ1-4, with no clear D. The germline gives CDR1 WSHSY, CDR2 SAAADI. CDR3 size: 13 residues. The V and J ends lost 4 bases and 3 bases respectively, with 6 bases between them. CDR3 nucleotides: TGCGCCAGCAGTGGAGGGTCTAATGAAAAACTGTTTTTT. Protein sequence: CASSGGSNEKLFF.

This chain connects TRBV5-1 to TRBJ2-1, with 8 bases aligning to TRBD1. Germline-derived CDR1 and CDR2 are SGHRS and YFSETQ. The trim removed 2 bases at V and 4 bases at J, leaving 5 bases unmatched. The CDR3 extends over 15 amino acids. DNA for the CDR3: TGCGCCAGCAGCTTAGAGGACAGGGAGTACAATGAGCAGTTCTTC. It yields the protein CASSLEDREYNEQFF.

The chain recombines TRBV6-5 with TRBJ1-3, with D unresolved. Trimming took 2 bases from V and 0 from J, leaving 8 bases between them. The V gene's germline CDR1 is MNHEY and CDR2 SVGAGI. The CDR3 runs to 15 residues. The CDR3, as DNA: TGTGCCAGCAGTTACGCTACGGACTCTGGAAACACCATATATTTT. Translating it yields CASSYATDSGNTIYF.

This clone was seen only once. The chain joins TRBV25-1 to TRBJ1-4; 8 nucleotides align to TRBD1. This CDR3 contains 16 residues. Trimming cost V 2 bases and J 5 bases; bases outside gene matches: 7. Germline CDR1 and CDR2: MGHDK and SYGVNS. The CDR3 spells CASSEAYRTGNEKLFF. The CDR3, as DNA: TGTGCCAGCAGTGAAGCGTACCGGACAGGGAATGAAAAACTGTTTTTT.

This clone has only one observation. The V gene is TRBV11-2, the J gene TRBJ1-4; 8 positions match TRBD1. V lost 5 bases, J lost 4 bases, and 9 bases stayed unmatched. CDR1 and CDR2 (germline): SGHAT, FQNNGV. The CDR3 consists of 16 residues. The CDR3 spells CASSRTGGLLNEKLFF. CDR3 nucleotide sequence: TGTGCCAGCAGCCGAACAGGGGGTTTACTTAATGAAAAACTGTTTTTT.